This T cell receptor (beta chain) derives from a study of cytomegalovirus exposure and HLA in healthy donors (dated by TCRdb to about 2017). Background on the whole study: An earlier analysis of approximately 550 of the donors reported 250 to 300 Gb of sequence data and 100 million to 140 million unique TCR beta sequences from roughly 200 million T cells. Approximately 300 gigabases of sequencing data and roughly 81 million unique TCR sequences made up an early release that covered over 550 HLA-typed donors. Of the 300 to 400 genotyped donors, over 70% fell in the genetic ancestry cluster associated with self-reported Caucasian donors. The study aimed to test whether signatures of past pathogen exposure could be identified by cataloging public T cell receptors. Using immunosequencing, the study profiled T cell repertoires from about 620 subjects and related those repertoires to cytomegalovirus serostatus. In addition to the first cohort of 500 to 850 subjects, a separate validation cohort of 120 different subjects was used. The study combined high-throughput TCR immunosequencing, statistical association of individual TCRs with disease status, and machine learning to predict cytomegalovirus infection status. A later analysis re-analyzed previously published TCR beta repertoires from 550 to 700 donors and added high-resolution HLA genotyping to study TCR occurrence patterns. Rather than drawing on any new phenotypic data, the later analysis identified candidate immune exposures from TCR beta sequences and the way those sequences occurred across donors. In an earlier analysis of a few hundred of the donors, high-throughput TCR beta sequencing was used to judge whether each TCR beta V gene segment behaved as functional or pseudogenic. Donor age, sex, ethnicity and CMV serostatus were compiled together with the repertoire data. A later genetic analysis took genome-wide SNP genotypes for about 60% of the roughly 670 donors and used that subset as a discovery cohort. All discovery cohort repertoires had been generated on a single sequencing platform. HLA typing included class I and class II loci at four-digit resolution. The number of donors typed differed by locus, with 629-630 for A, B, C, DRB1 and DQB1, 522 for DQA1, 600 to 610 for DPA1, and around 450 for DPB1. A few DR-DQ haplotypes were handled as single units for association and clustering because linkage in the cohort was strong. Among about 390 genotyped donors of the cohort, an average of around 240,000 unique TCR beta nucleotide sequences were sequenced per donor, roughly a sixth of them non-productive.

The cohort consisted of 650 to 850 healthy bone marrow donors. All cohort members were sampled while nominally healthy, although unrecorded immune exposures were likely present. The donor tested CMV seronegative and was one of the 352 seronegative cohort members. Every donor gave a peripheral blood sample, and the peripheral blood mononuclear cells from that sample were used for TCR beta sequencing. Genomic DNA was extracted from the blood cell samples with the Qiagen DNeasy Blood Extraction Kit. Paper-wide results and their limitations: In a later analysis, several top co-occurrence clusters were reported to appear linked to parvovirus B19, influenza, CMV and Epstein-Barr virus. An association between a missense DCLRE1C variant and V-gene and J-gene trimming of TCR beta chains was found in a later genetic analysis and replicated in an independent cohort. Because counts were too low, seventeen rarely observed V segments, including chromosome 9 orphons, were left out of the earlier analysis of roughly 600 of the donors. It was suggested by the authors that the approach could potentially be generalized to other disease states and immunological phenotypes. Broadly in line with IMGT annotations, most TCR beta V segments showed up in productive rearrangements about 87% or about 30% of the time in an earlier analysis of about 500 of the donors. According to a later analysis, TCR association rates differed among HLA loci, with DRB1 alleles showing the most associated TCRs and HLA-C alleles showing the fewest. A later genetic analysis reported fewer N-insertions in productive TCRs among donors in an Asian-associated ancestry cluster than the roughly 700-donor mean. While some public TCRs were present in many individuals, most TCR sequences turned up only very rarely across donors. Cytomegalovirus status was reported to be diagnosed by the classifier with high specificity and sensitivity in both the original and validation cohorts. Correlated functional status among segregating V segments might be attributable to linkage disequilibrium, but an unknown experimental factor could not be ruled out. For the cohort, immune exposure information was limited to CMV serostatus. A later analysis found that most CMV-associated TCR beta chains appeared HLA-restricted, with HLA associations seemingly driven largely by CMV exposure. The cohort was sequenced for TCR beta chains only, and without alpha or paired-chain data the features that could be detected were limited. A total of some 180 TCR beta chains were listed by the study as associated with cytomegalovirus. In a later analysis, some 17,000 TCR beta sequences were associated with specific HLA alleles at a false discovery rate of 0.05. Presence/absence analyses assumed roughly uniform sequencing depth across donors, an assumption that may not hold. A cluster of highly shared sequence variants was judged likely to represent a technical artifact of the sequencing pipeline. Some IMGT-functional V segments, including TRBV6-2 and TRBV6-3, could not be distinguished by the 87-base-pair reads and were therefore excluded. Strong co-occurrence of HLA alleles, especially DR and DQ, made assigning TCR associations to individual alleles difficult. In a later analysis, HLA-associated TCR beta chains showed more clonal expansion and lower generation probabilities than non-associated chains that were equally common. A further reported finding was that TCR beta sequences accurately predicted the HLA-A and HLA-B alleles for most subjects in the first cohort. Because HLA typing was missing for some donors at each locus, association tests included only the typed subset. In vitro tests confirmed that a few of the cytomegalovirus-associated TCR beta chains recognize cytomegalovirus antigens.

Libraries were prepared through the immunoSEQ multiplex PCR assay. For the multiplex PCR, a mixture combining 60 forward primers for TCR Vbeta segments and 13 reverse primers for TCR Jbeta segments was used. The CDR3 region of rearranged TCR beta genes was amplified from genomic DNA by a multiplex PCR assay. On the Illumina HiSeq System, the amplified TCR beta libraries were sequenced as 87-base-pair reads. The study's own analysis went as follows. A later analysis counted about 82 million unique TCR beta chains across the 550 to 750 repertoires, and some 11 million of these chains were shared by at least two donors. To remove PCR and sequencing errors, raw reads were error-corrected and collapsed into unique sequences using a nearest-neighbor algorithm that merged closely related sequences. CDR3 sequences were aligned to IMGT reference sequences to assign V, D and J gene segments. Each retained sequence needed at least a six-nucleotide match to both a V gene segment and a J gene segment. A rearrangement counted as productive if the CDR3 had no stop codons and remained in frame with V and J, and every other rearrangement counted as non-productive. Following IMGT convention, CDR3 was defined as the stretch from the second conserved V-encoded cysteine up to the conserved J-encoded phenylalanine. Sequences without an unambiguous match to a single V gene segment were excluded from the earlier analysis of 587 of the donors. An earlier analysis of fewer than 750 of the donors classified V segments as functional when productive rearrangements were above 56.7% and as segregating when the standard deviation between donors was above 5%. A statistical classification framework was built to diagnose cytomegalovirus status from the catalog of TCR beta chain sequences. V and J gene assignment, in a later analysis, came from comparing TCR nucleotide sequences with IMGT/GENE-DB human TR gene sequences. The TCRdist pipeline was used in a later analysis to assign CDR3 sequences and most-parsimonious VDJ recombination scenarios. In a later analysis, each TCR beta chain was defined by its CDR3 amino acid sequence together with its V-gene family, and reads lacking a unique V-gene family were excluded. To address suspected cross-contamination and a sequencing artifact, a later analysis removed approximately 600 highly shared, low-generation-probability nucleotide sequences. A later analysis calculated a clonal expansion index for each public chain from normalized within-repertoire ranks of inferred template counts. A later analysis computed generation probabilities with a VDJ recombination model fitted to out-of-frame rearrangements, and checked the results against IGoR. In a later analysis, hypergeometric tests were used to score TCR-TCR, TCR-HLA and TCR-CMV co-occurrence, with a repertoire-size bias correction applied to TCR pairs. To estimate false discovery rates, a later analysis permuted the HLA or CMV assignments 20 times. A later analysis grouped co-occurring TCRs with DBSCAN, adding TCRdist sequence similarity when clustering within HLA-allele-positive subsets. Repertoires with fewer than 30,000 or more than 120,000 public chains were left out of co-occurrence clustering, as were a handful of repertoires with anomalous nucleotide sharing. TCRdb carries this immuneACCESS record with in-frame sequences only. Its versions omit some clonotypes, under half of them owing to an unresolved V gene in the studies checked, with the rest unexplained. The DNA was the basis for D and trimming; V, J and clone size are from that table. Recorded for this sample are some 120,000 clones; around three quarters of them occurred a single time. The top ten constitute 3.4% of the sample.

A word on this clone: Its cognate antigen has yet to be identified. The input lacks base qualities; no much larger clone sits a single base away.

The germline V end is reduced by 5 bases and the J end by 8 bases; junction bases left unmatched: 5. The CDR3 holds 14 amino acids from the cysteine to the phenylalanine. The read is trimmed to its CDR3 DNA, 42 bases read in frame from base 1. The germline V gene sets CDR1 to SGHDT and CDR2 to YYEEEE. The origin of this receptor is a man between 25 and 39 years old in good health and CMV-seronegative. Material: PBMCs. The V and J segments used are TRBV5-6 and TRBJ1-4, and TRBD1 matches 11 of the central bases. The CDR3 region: CASRGQGGLEKLFF. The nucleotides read TGTGCCAGCAGGGGACAGGGGGGACTGGAAAAACTGTTTTTT.